The next 31 T cell receptor beta chains were all read from a single sample in a study of beta chain features in type 1 diabetes. The study reverse transcribed the entire isolated RNA, so it sequenced expressed TCRB transcripts. Only in-frame clones appear in the TCRdb table, and some are missing; sequencing was by immunoSEQ multiplex PCR. In the table there are fewer than 550,000 clones, roughly an eighth of which are singletons. The material sequenced was naive CD4+ T cells from blood. Receptor source: a woman aged 18-29 years in good health.

This chain links TRBV29-1 with TRBJ1-4; D ambiguous. Trimming cost V 5 bases and J 7 bases, with 14 bases left between them. CDR1 is SQVTM and CDR2 is ANQGSEA in the germline V gene. This CDR3 comprises 13 residues. CDR3: CSVRRALGEKLFF. DNA for the CDR3: TGCAGCGTTCGGAGGGCCCTGGGTGAAAAACTGTTTTTT.

This clone was counted between two and nine times. The chain carries TRBV14 and TRBJ1-2; 9 bases are shared with TRBD1. The CDR3 covers 15 residues. Germline assignment: CDR1 SGHDN and CDR2 FVKESK. The trim removed 3 bases at V and 7 bases at J, leaving 9 bases unmatched. Here the CDR3 DNA reads TGTGCCAGCAGCCATACAGGGGGCGTCGGCAGTGGCTACACCTTC. Translated, it gives CASSHTGGVGSGYTF.

J is TRBJ1-2 and V is TRBV7-2; D uncertain. The CDR3 contains 14 residues. Germline V gives CDR1 SGHTA, CDR2 FQGNSA. V gave up 1 base and J gave up 4 bases, with 10 bases separating them. Here the CDR3 DNA reads TGTGCCAGCAGCTTAGATCCCCAGGTCTATGGCTACACCTTC. This encodes CASSLDPQVYGYTF.

The V gene is TRBV7-2, the J gene TRBJ1-5; D unresolved. Trimming shortened V by 1 base and J by 3 bases, and 7 bases separated the two germline ends. The CDR3 is made up of 14 amino acids. Germline values: CDR1 SGHTA, CDR2 FQGNSA. This CDR3 reads CASSLDVFNQPQHF. In nucleotides, the CDR3 is TGTGCCAGCAGCTTAGACGTCTTCAATCAGCCCCAGCATTTT.

V usage is TRBV4-3 and J usage is TRBJ1-1; 8 nucleotides match TRBD1. Trimming cost V 6 bases and J 0 bases; bases outside gene matches: 3. From germline, CDR1 is LGHNA and CDR2 YSLEER. The CDR3 spans 14 residues. CDR3 amino acids: CASSKQGVNTEAFF. CDR3 bases: TGCGCCAGCAGTAAACAGGGGGTGAACACTGAAGCTTTCTTT.

In this sample, this clone turned up a few times. V and J are TRBV5-1 and TRBJ2-1; 10 bases fit TRBD2. Germline-derived CDR1 and CDR2 are SGHRS and YFSETQ. The CDR3 is 15 residues long. V shed 4 bases and J 5 bases; nucleotides not matched to a gene: 6. CDR3 sequence reads: CASSPGLARNNEQFF. CDR3 sequence (DNA): TGCGCCAGCAGCCCGGGACTAGCGAGGAACAATGAGCAGTTCTTC.

This clone has only a few counts. This chain uses TRBV4-1 with TRBJ2-3; D gene uncertain. CDR1 and CDR2 from the germline V gene are MGHRA and YSYEKL. The CDR3 sequence is 17 residues long. V gave up 6 bases and J gave up 9 bases, with 28 bases separating them. The CDR3 coding sequence is TGCGCCAGCAGGGACCTTAAAATCCGGAACGACCGAGGCACGCAGTATTTT. Translated, it gives CASRDLKIRNDRGTQYF.

J is TRBJ1-3 and V is TRBV4-1; tentative D call: TRBD1 (5 bases). Germline V gene data show CDR1 as MGHRA and CDR2 as YSYEKL. V was shortened by 4 bases and J by 1 base, with 8 bases between the two germline ends. The CDR3 is 14 amino acids. The CDR3 DNA follows: TGCGCCAGCAGCCTACCAGGGTCTGGAAACACCATATATTTT. It is translated as CASSLPGSGNTIYF.

The sample holds a few counts of this clone. The gene calls are TRBV7-3 and TRBJ2-1; a weak D match, TRBD1 (5 bases). Trimming pared 4 bases from V and 8 bases from J, leaving 15 bases between. Germline-derived CDR1 and CDR2 are SGHTA and FQGTGA. There are 14 residues in the CDR3. CDR3 loop: CASSSGPNRDEQFF. The CDR3 nucleotides are TGTGCCAGCAGCTCAGGGCCAAACCGGGATGAGCAGTTCTTC.

This clone was counted only a few times. This chain links TRBV28 with TRBJ2-1; no reliable D call. In germline, CDR1 is MDHEN, CDR2 SYDVKM. Trimming left V 7 bases short and J 4 bases short, with 8 bases between. The CDR3 extends over 12 amino acids. CDR3 sequence (DNA): TGTGCCAGCACCCGTCCGTACAATGAGCAGTTCTTC. Protein: CASTRPYNEQFF.

This clone was picked up a small number of times. This chain links TRBV7-2 with TRBJ2-7; 10 positions agree with TRBD2. Germline-derived CDR1 and CDR2 are SGHTA and FQGNSA. The CDR3 covers 14 residues. Trimming removed 5 bases from V and 6 bases from J; junction bases left unmatched: 7. The CDR3: CASSPLAGAVEQYF. The DNA of the CDR3 is TGTGCCAGCAGCCCCCTAGCGGGAGCAGTCGAGCAGTACTTC.

The genes are TRBV6-1 and TRBJ2-7; 10 nucleotides match TRBD1. This CDR3 spans 15 amino acids. The V and J ends lost 2 bases and 4 bases, in that order; junction bases with no gene match: 5. Germline CDR1 and CDR2: MNHNS and SASEGT. The CDR3 DNA reads as TGTGCCAGCAGTGAACGGGACAGGGGCGTTTACGAGCAGTACGTC. Protein sequence: CASSERDRGVYEQYV.

This clone was detected a few times. This chain links TRBV7-6 with TRBJ2-1; no reliable D call. The CDR3 has 10 amino acids. V was trimmed by 10 bases and J by 8 bases, leaving 9 bases between them. Germline CDR1 SGHVS, CDR2 FNYEAQ. CDR3 sequence (DNA): TGTGCCACCGGCCCATATGAGCAGTTCTTC. It specifies CATGPYEQFF.

The table lists this clone with a few counts. The V gene is TRBV9, the J gene TRBJ2-1, with D perhaps matching TRBD2 (5 bases). In germline, CDR1 is SGDLS, CDR2 YYNGEE. This CDR3 is built from 16 residues. V was shortened by 0 bases and J by 4 bases, with 14 bases between the two germline ends. The DNA for the CDR3 is TGTGCCAGCAGCGTAGGAGTACACACGGGGTACAATGAGCAGTTCTTC. Encoded protein: CASSVGVHTGYNEQFF.

The V call is TRBV19, the J call TRBJ2-1, with 11 positions matching TRBD2. Per germline, CDR1 LNHDA and CDR2 SQIVND (reference sequence). The CDR3 is 17 residues long. J gave up 2 bases and V 7 bases, and 10 bases lay outside the gene matches. CDR3 DNA sequence: TGTGCCAGTAAAAAGGGACTAGCGGAAAAAACCTACAATGAGCAGTTCTTC. Its protein is CASKKGLAEKTYNEQFF.

The chain recombines TRBV5-4 with TRBJ1-2; D might be TRBD1 (6 bases). Deletions cut 4 bases from V and 6 bases from J, with 13 bases between. This CDR3 region has 13 residues. In germline, CDR1 is SGHNT, CDR2 YYREEE (reference sequence). The CDR3 DNA is TGTGCCAGCAGCCCACCCCACAGGGATGGCTACACCTTC. This sequence encodes CASSPPHRDGYTF.

J is TRBJ1-2 and V is TRBV9; D unresolved. CDR1 is SGDLS and CDR2 is YYNGEE in the germline V gene. This CDR3 region has 15 residues. Trimming shortened V by 0 bases and J by 0 bases, and 9 bases separated the two germline ends. The DNA for the CDR3 is TGTGCCAGCAGCGTAGGGGTGTCAACTAACTATGGCTACACCTTC. This codes for CASSVGVSTNYGYTF. Variable domain in full (rest from reference TRBV9 and TRBJ1-2): DSGVTQTPKHLITATGQRVTLRCSPRSGDLSVYWYQQSLDQGLQFLIQYYNGEERAKGNILERFSAQQFPDLHSELNLSSLELGDSALYFCASSVGVSTNYGYTFGSGTRLTVV.

The chain employs TRBV5-1 and TRBJ1-4, with 9 bases fitting TRBD1. Germline lookup yields CDR1 SGHRS and CDR2 YFSETQ. V lost 6 bases, J lost 7 bases, and 7 bases stayed unmatched. The CDR3 loop spans 14 amino acids. CDR3 nucleotide sequence: TGCGCCAGCACCTCCGGGACAGGGAGTGAAAAACTGTTTTTT. Its protein product is CASTSGTGSEKLFF. The complete variable domain, with remaining parts taken from reference TRBV5-1 and TRBJ1-4, reads KAGVTQTPRYLIKTRGQQVTLSCSPISGHRSVSWYQQTPGQGLQFLFEYFSETQRNKGNFPGRFSGRQFSNSRSEMNVSTLELGDSALYLCASTSGTGSEKLFFGSGTQLSVL.

This clone has just a few counts. The rearrangement links TRBV2 to TRBJ1-2; D not certain. CDR1 and CDR2 from the germline V gene are SNHLY and FYNNEI. The CDR3 is made up of 13 amino acids. V was shortened by 7 bases and J by 5 bases, with 14 bases between the two germline ends. CDR3 sequence: CASNPGSAYGYTF. CDR3 coding DNA: TGTGCCAGCAACCCGGGATCCGCGTATGGCTACACCTTC.

V gene TRBV7-2 combines with J gene TRBJ2-1, with 8 bases aligning to TRBD1. Germline V gene lookup returns CDR1 SGHTA and CDR2 FQGNSA. The length of the CDR3 is 14 residues. The trim removed 5 bases at V and 7 bases at J, leaving 7 bases unmatched. The DNA for the CDR3 is TGTGCCAGCAGCGTACGGACAGGGATAAATGAGCAGTTCTTC. Its protein is CASSVRTGINEQFF.

The chain joins TRBV7-2 to TRBJ2-7, with 12 bases matching TRBD2. This CDR3 comprises 15 residues. With V trimmed by 4 bases and J by 6 bases, 7 bases remained unmatched. Germline V gives CDR1 SGHTA, CDR2 FQGNSA. In DNA form, the CDR3 reads TGTGCCAGCAGCTCGGGACTAGCGGGTGTGCCCGAGCAGTACTTC. Translation gives CASSSGLAGVPEQYF.

There are a few counts of this clone. The chain links TRBV18 to TRBJ1-5; no definite D call. Germline V gene lookup returns CDR1 KGHSH and CDR2 LQKENI. Trimming cost V 5 bases and J 2 bases, with 19 bases left between them. This CDR3 comprises 17 residues. CDR3 DNA: TGTGCCAGCTCATCACTCTCGTCGGGAGACGGCAATCAGCCCCAGCATTTT. Amino acids: CASSSLSSGDGNQPQHF.

This chain joins TRBV9 and TRBJ2-3; the D is unclear. The CDR3 length is 13 residues. CDR1 is SGDLS and CDR2 is YYNGEE in the germline V gene. The V end lost 4 bases, the J end lost 2 bases, and 8 bases lay between the germline ends. CDR3 in DNA: TGTGCCAGCAGCTGGGGAATCACAGATACGCAGTATTTT. Translation gives CASSWGITDTQYF. Looking up the rest from reference TRBV9 and TRBJ2-3 gives the full variable domain: DSGVTQTPKHLITATGQRVTLRCSPRSGDLSVYWYQQSLDQGLQFLIQYYNGEERAKGNILERFSAQQFPDLHSELNLSSLELGDSALYFCASSWGITDTQYFGPGTRLTVL.

This clone was detected a few times. The V and J genes are TRBV4-1 and TRBJ2-1; D call uncertain. The V end lost 0 bases, the J end lost 6 bases, and 15 bases lay between the germline ends. CDR1 and CDR2 from the germline V gene are MGHRA and YSYEKL. This CDR3 is 16 amino acids long. The CDR3 region has the DNA TGCGCCAGCAGCCAAGAGTACGGGCGCACGTCCAATGAGCAGTTCTTC. Protein: CASSQEYGRTSNEQFF.

The chain joins TRBV19 to TRBJ2-5; 7 bases match TRBD2. The germline V gene encodes CDR1 LNHDA and CDR2 SQIVND (reference sequence). V lost 1 base, J lost 6 bases, and 17 bases stayed unmatched. The CDR3 totals 18 residues. CDR3 in DNA: TGTGCCAGTAGTATAGGGGCTAGCGGCCCGGGTCAGTGGAAGACCCAGTACTTC. Translation gives CASSIGASGPGQWKTQYF.

A word on this clone: The identical CDR3 is also encoded by other nucleotide sequences in the sample. The gene calls are TRBV10-3 and TRBJ1-1; the D is unclear. Per germline, CDR1 ENHRY and CDR2 SYGVKD. The CDR3 consists of 12 residues. Trimming shortened V by 0 bases and J by 5 bases, and 4 bases separated the two germline ends. The CDR3 protein is CAISESGTEAFF. CDR3 DNA: TGTGCCATCAGTGAGTCGGGGACTGAAGCTTTCTTT.

This clone was found a few times. V and J are TRBV7-4 and TRBJ1-4; D is undetermined. The germline V and J ends were trimmed by 5 bases and 7 bases, with 8 bases remaining between them. CDR1 SGHVT and CDR2 SQSDAQ come from the germline V gene. The CDR3 totals 12 residues. The CDR3 loop is CASSSSVEKLFF. CDR3 sequence (DNA): TGTGCCAGCAGCAGCTCCGTTGAAAAACTGTTTTTT.

The chain employs TRBV19 and TRBJ2-4; no clear D gene. Trimming cost V 7 bases and J 2 bases, with 12 bases left between them. Germline V CDR1 and CDR2: LNHDA, SQIVND (reference sequence). The CDR3 runs 14 residues. CDR3 region: CASTIGGSKNIQYF. CDR3 nucleotides: TGTGCCAGTACCATTGGTGGTTCCAAAAACATTCAGTACTTC. The variable domain in full, completed from reference TRBV19 and TRBJ2-4, reads DGGITQSPKYLFRKEGQNVTLSCEQNLNHDAMYWYRQDPGQGLRLIYYSQIVNDFQKGDIAEGYSVSREKKESFPLTVTSAQKNPTAFYLCASTIGGSKNIQYFGAGTRLSVL.

The chain uses TRBV23-1 and TRBJ1-5, with unresolved D. TRBV23-1 is marked as an open reading frame, function uncertain. This CDR3 has 15 amino acids. Trimming removed 3 bases from V and 7 bases from J, with 16 bases in between. The CDR3 DNA sequence: TGCGCCAGCAGTCATAAGAGGGCAGGAAGCCAGCCCCAGCATTTT. Protein sequence: CASSHKRAGSQPQHF.

Of note for this clone: Its ends do not fully match the called genes, so a read error is possible. This chain connects TRBV28 to TRBJ1-1; TRBD1 aligns across 9 bases. Germline CDR1 is MDHEN and CDR2 is SYDVKM. The CDR3 has 12 residues. The CDR3 DNA follows: TGCATGGGGACAGGGCTGAACACTGAAGCTTTCTTT. Protein: CMGTGLNTEAFF.

This clone has more than one count but fewer than ten. The chain has TRBV7-2 and TRBJ2-5, with D maybe TRBD1 (5 bases). Germline CDR1 reads SGHTA; CDR2 reads FQGNSA. This CDR3 has 14 amino acids. V dropped 4 bases and J dropped 5 bases, with 14 bases sitting between them. The CDR3 DNA reads TGTGCCAGCAGCTACCAGGGATTCTGGGAGACCCAGTACTTC. Its translation: CASSYQGFWETQYF.